Listed below are T cell receptor beta chains from one sample, sequenced in a study of cytomegalovirus exposure and HLA in healthy donors. TCRdb's table, derived via immunoSEQ multiplex PCR, lists solely in-frame clones and lacks some. The table lists approximately 220,000 clones, more than 60% of them singletons. The material sequenced was PBMCs. These receptors were obtained from a girl aged 2-10 years in good health and CMV-seronegative. The CDR3 runs from the conserved cysteine through the conserved F or W. The D gene is left open where the match is weak. Some rows have no size entry. The others give once, few or many, or a class for an expanded clone.

TRBJ2-3 | - | TRBV10-3 | TRBD1 | CAAAAAGGGTDTQYF | TGTGCCGCCGCCGCAGCAGGGGGAGGCACAGATACGCAGTATTTT
TRBJ2-3 | - | TRBV18 | - | CASSPQRQGRDTQYF | TGTGCCAGCTCACCACAGAGGCAGGGCAGAGATACGCAGTATTTT
TRBJ1-6 | once | TRBV19 | - | CASSTRQGGSPLHF | TGTGCCAGTAGTACTCGCCAGGGAGGGTCACCCCTCCACTTT
TRBJ1-2 | - | TRBV5-4 | - | CASSLRGSYGYTF | TGTGCCAGCAGCTTGAGAGGTAGCTATGGCTACACCTTC
TRBJ2-1 | - | TRBV20-1 | TRBD2 | CSAKLAGEQFF | TGCAGTGCAAAACTAGCGGGGGAGCAGTTCTTC
TRBJ1-3 | - | TRBV1 | - | CTSSQGMKRQGDGNTIYF | TGCACCAGCAGCCAAGGGATGAAACGACAGGGTGATGGAAACACCATATATTTT
TRBJ2-3 | - | TRBV4-1 | - | CASSQGRTPLDTQYF | TGCGCCAGCAGCCAGGGGAGGACTCCGTTGGATACGCAGTATTTT
TRBJ1-5 | few | TRBV6-7 | - | CASSYIAYQPQHF | TGTGCCAGCAGTTACATCGCGTATCAGCCCCAGCATTTT
TRBJ1-2 | - | TRBV5-6 | TRBD1 | CASSWDRGDGYTF | TGTGCCAGCAGCTGGGACAGGGGCGATGGCTACACCTTC
TRBJ1-2 | - | TRBV5-1 | - | CASSLEQGFYGYTF | TGCGCCAGCAGCTTGGAACAGGGATTCTATGGCTACACCTTC
TRBJ2-3 | - | TRBV5-1 | - | CASSLGQSTDTQYF | TGCGCCAGCAGCTTGGGACAGAGCACAGATACGCAGTATTTT
TRBJ2-7 | - | TRBV5-1 | - | CASSQTAGEYYEQYF | TGCGCCAGCAGCCAGACTGCAGGGGAGTACTACGAGCAGTACTTC
TRBJ2-2 | - | TRBV4-2 | TRBD2 | CASSPVTSGRAAGELFF | TGTGCCAGCAGCCCCGTCACTAGCGGGAGAGCGGCCGGGGAGCTGTTTTTT
TRBJ1-3 | - | TRBV19 | TRBD1 | CASSTRTGDNENTIYF | TGTGCCAGTAGTACCCGGACAGGGGATAATGAAAACACCATATATTTT
TRBJ2-7 | - | TRBV7-6 | TRBD1 | CASGTGYPAYEQYF | TGTGCCAGCGGGACAGGGTACCCTGCCTACGAGCAGTACTTC
TRBJ1-1 | - | TRBV2 | - | CASTKGMNTEAFF | TGTGCCAGCACGAAGGGGATGAACACTGAAGCTTTCTTT
TRBJ2-3 | - | TRBV4-2 | TRBD2 | CASSQGTSGTGTDTQYF | TGTGCCAGCAGCCAAGGGACTAGCGGGACCGGCACAGATACGCAGTATTTT
TRBJ2-3 | - | TRBV7-6 | - | CASSLGGIDTQYF | TGTGCCAGCAGCTTAGGAGGGATAGATACGCAGTATTTT
TRBJ1-6 | few | TRBV25-1 | - | CASSELYNSPLHF | TGTGCCAGCAGTGAACTCTATAATTCACCCCTCCACTTT
TRBJ2-7 | - | TRBV15 | - | CATSRDGFTGTYEQYF | TGTGCCACCAGCAGAGATGGATTTACGGGGACCTACGAGCAGTACTTC
TRBJ1-2 | - | TRBV5-6 | - | CASSLVRGGNYGYTF | TGTGCCAGCAGCTTGGTGAGGGGAGGTAACTATGGCTACACCTTC
TRBJ1-1 | - | TRBV10-3 | - | CAISRLGGANTEAFF | TGTGCCATCAGTCGACTCGGGGGGGCTAACACTGAAGCTTTCTTT
TRBJ2-3 | - | TRBV7-2 | TRBD2 | CACKRLAGGFTPPTDTQYF | TGTGCCTGCAAGAGACTAGCGGGAGGGTTTACCCCCCCCACAGATACGCAGTATTTT
TRBJ2-3 | - | TRBV4-2 | - | CASSQARELGTDTQYF | TGTGCCAGCAGCCAAGCTCGGGAGCTCGGCACAGATACGCAGTATTTT
TRBJ1-2 | - | TRBV2 | TRBD1 | CASSNRMTGPPGGYTF | TGTGCCAGCAGCAATCGTATGACAGGGCCCCCGGGTGGCTACACCTTC
TRBJ2-1 | once | TRBV7-6 | TRBD2 | CASSPTTGGPGEQFF | TGTGCCAGCAGCCCTACAACGGGGGGGCCGGGTGAGCAGTTCTTC
TRBJ1-5 | - | TRBV7-8 | - | CASSLGPVMQGSNPQHF | TGTGCCAGCAGCTTAGGCCCTGTGATGCAGGGCAGTAATCCCCAGCATTTT
TRBJ1-1 | - | TRBV18 | - | CASSPARAATEAFF | TGTGCCAGCTCACCCGCGCGGGCGGCCACTGAAGCTTTCTTT
TRBJ2-3 | few | TRBV30 | TRBD1 | CAWSHGQGLDTQYF | TGTGCCTGGAGTCATGGACAGGGTCTAGATACGCAGTATTTT
TRBJ2-2 | - | TRBV7-2 | - | CASSFLSAGELFF | TGTGCCAGCAGCTTTCTCTCTGCCGGGGAGCTGTTTTTT
TRBJ1-4 | - | TRBV14 | TRBD1 | CASSHSGGGSNEKLFF | TGTGCCAGCAGCCATTCAGGGGGAGGATCCAATGAAAAACTGTTTTTT
TRBJ2-7 | once | TRBV4-2 | - | CASSQVIGGGYEQYF | TGTGCCAGCAGCCAAGTTATCGGGGGTGGGTACGAGCAGTACTTC
TRBJ2-7 | few | TRBV9 | - | CASSSRPHYEQYF | TGTGCCAGCAGCTCGCGGCCCCACTACGAGCAGTACTTC
TRBJ1-5 | - | TRBV6-1 | - | CASNRDRTIGQPQHF | TGTGCCAGCAATAGAGACAGAACGATAGGACAGCCCCAGCATTTT
TRBJ1-1 | few | TRBV29-1 | - | CSVERGEGEAFF | TGCAGCGTTGAACGAGGCGAGGGCGAAGCTTTCTTT
TRBJ1-6 | - | TRBV5-4 | - | CASSSSGQSPLHF | TGTGCCAGCAGCTCCTCAGGGCAATCACCCCTCCACTTT
TRBJ2-1 | - | TRBV2 | TRBD2 | CASSDGPGGRFF | TGTGCCAGCAGTGACGGACCGGGAGGCCGGTTCTTC
TRBJ1-5 | few | TRBV2 | - | CASSDIGARQPQHF | TGTGCCAGCAGTGATATAGGGGCGAGGCAGCCCCAGCATTTT
TRBJ1-4 | - | TRBV5-1 | - | CASRRASRGEKLFF | TGCGCCAGCAGGCGGGCCTCCAGAGGAGAAAAACTGTTTTTT
TRBJ1-2 | - | TRBV9 | - | CASSPRVGGIYGYTF | TGTGCCAGCAGCCCCCGGGTAGGCGGGATCTATGGCTACACCTTC
TRBJ2-3 | - | TRBV7-7 | TRBD2 | CASSQTSGRADTQYF | TGTGCCAGCAGCCAGACTAGCGGGAGGGCAGATACGCAGTATTTT
TRBJ1-1 | - | TRBV27 | - | CASSLKGEREAFF | TGTGCCAGCAGTTTGAAGGGGGAGAGGGAAGCTTTCTTT
TRBJ2-3 | few | TRBV7-3 | - | CASSFDFTDTQYF | TGTGCCAGCAGCTTCGACTTCACAGATACGCAGTATTTT
TRBJ2-2 | - | TRBV7-7 | - | CASSLGGTLNTGELFF | TGTGCCAGCAGCCTAGGAGGGACTCTTAACACCGGGGAGCTGTTTTTT
TRBJ2-7 | - | TRBV15 | TRBD1 | CATSRGGRGRMLDYEQYF | TGTGCCACCAGCAGAGGAGGCAGGGGGCGCATGCTGGACTACGAGCAGTACTTC
TRBJ1-5 | - | TRBV1 | - | CTSSQDPGGACQPQHF | TGCACCAGCAGCCAAGATCCGGGGGGCGCGTGCCAGCCCCAGCATTTT
TRBJ1-1 | - | TRBV2 | - | CASSGAPFGTEAFF | TGTGCCAGCAGCGGAGCTCCGTTTGGTACTGAAGCTTTCTTT
TRBJ2-7 | once | TRBV6-5 | - | CASTGAYEQYF | TGTGCCAGCACGGGGGCCTACGAGCAGTACTTC
TRBJ2-3 | - | TRBV13 | TRBD1 | CASSFGTGLQDTQYF | TGTGCCAGCAGCTTCGGGACAGGGCTCCAGGATACGCAGTATTTT
TRBJ2-1 | - | TRBV6-1 | TRBD2 | CASSDGTSGYNEQFF | TGTGCCAGCAGTGATGGGACTAGCGGTTACAATGAGCAGTTCTTC
TRBJ1-2 | - | TRBV9 | TRBD1 | CASSVESARIRQGGYTF | TGTGCCAGCAGCGTAGAGAGCGCCCGAATTAGACAGGGTGGCTACACCTTC
TRBJ2-7 | - | TRBV12-2 | - | CASRLGARKRGKGEQYF | TGTGCAAGTCGCTTAGGGGCCCGAAAGCGGGGTAAGGGCGAGCAGTACTTC
TRBJ2-7 | - | TRBV2 | - | CASSEAFSSYEQYF | TGTGCCAGCAGTGAAGCCTTTAGCTCCTACGAGCAGTACTTC
TRBJ1-1 | - | TRBV7-9 | - | CSSSLDSIEAFF | TGTTCCAGCAGCTTAGACTCTATTGAAGCTTTCTTT
TRBJ2-3 | - | TRBV28 | TRBD1 | CASQGGTDTQYF | TGTGCCAGCCAGGGGGGCACAGATACGCAGTATTTT
TRBJ2-1 | - | TRBV27 | TRBD2 | CASSLSGRVNEQFF | TGTGCCAGCAGTTTATCCGGGAGGGTAAATGAGCAGTTCTTC